The 9 T cell receptor beta chains in this list originate from one sample, sequenced in a study of T cell responses to AZD1222 COVID-19 vaccine. Sequencing used immunoSEQ multiplex PCR; TCRdb keeps in-frame clones, though not all of them. The data contain approximately 94,000 clones, 88% of them singletons. The sample in question was peripheral blood, obtained on day 0 of AZD1222 vaccination. The source of these receptors is an adult in good health.

The chain has TRBV19 and TRBJ1-4; D is ambiguous. The CDR3 has 15 amino acids. The V end lost 2 bases, the J end lost 8 bases, and 15 bases lay between the germline ends. Looked up from germline, CDR1 is LNHDA and CDR2 is SQIVND (reference sequence). The CDR3 spells CASSIFRGSEEKLFF. In DNA, the CDR3 is TGTGCCAGTAGTATATTCCGGGGATCTGAAGAAAAACTGTTTTTT.

The chain combines TRBV25-1 with TRBJ1-5; D is uncertain. In germline, CDR1 is MGHDK, CDR2 SYGVNS. This CDR3 comprises 16 residues. V gave up 5 bases and J gave up 0 bases, with 14 bases separating them. The CDR3 protein is CASSPPGSNSNQPQHF. CDR3 DNA sequence: TGTGCCAGCAGTCCGCCCGGCAGTAATAGCAATCAGCCCCAGCATTTT.

V and J are TRBV7-2 and TRBJ2-2, with D hard to call. The CDR3 runs 17 residues. The V and J ends lost 1 base and 2 bases respectively, with 14 bases between them. From germline, CDR1 is SGHTA and CDR2 FQGNSA. DNA for the CDR3: TGTGCCAGCAGCTTAGACCTGAGAGCTTCTAACACCGGGGAGCTGTTTTTT. Encoded protein: CASSLDLRASNTGELFF. Based on the CDR3 plus reference TRBV7-2 and TRBJ2-2, the full variable domain is GAGVSQSPSNKVTEKGKDVELRCDPISGHTALYWYRQSLGQGLEFLIYFQGNSAPDKSGLPSDRFSAERTGGSVSTLTIQRTQQEDSAVYLCASSLDLRASNTGELFFGEGSRLTVL.

This clone was counted a single time. The CDR3 here is CASSYSGGDYGYTF. The CDR3 DNA follows: TGTGCCAGCAGTTACTCGGGGGGCGACTATGGCTACACCTTC. The chain recombines TRBV6-5 with TRBJ1-2, with D possibly TRBD1 on 6 matching bases. The V end was cut by 0 bases, the J end by 3 bases, with 8 bases between. The CDR3 length is 14 residues. Germline CDR1 MNHEY, CDR2 SVGAGI.

J is TRBJ2-1 and V is TRBV9; D remains unclear. CDR1 and CDR2 from the germline V gene are SGDLS and YYNGEE. V lost 0 bases, J lost 0 bases, and 7 bases lay in between. This CDR3 is built from 15 residues. The CDR3 coding sequence is TGTGCCAGCAGCGTAGCGATAAACTCCTACAATGAGCAGTTCTTC. Translating it yields CASSVAINSYNEQFF.

V and J are TRBV6-2 or TRBV6-3 and TRBJ1-4, with D unclear. The germline V gene encodes CDR1 MNHEY and CDR2 SVGEGT. The CDR3 is 11 amino acids. Trimming shortened V by 4 bases and J by 11 bases, and 8 bases separated the two germline ends. The CDR3 region is CASSSSGKLFF. In nucleotides, the CDR3 is TGTGCCAGCAGTTCTAGCGGGAAACTGTTTTTT.

The chain carries TRBV4-1 and TRBJ1-5; 11 nucleotides agree with TRBD1. Germline V CDR1 and CDR2: MGHRA, YSYEKL. V was clipped by 4 bases and J by 3 bases; unmatched bases: 5. The CDR3 has 16 amino acids. The CDR3 reads CASSPGDRGFNQPQHF. The DNA of the CDR3 is TGCGCCAGCAGCCCCGGGGACAGGGGGTTCAATCAGCCCCAGCATTTT.

This chain uses TRBV15 with TRBJ2-1; 7 bases agree with TRBD2. V shed 0 bases and J 6 bases; nucleotides not matched to a gene: 8. The CDR3 has 16 amino acids. Germline CDR1 is LNHNV and CDR2 is YYDKDF (reference sequence). The CDR3 DNA reads TGTGCCACCAGCAGAGATGGGACGGGAGGTGGCAATGAGCAGTTCTTC. This translates into CATSRDGTGGGNEQFF.

The chain combines TRBV6-2 or TRBV6-3 with TRBJ1-5; D gene ambiguous. V was shortened by 5 bases and J by 11 bases, with 13 bases between the two germline ends. In germline, CDR1 is MNHEY, CDR2 SVGEGT. This CDR3 region has 12 residues. In DNA form, the CDR3 reads TGTGCCAGCAGTGACAATGCGTGGGCCCAGCATTTT. It encodes CASSDNAWAQHF.